What follows describes a single T cell receptor (beta chain). No antigen is known for it. It was with 60 Vbeta and 13 Jbeta primers that the PCR ran. Profiled with immunoSEQ multiplex PCR; TCRdb holds only in-frame clones, not every one. This sample has roughly 43,000 clones; around 60% occur once, and the top ten carry 8.7%. CDR1 and CDR2 (germline): SEHNR, FQNEAQ (reference sequence). This CDR3 is built from 14 residues. Germline trimming cut 1 base from V and 10 bases from J; bases unmatched to any gene: 4. This record belongs to a study of cytomegalovirus exposure and HLA in healthy donors. Background on the study: Among approximately 390 genotyped donors, approximately 80% fell in the Caucasian-associated ancestry cluster. Points from the study as a whole: Researchers reported in a later analysis that a missense DCLRE1C variant was tied to TCR beta V- and J-gene trimming. In a later analysis, donors in an Asian-associated ancestry cluster reportedly had fewer N-insertions in productive TCRs than the cohort mean.

Donors in the study were healthy people who gave bone marrow. This clonotype was obtained from a human donor in good health. The material sequenced was PBMCs. V and J are TRBV7-9 and TRBJ1-6; TRBD1 matches 7 bases. CDR3 nucleotide sequence: TGTGCCAGCAGCTTAGTAGGGGGCCAATCACCCCTCCACTTT. Translating it yields CASSLVGGQSPLHF.